What follows describes a single T cell receptor beta chain. During active infection, Seattle patients enrolled and were then monitored through disease. This sample was taken from a study of blood T cell repertoires in COVID-19. On the study more broadly: Sources were T cells, B-cell-depleted T cells, or PBMCs; the material itself was cDNA or gDNA.

The V segment lost 4 bases and the J segment 8 bases; nucleotides outside the gene matches: 8. The germline gives CDR1 LGHNA, CDR2 YNFKEQ. The CDR3 loop spans 14 amino acids. Original processing notes: From reference gene primer amplification, estimates of nucleated cell counts were derived. Here immunoSEQ multiplex PCR was the method, and the copy in TCRdb shows in-frame clones only, minus some. V and J calls and clone size are those listed in that table; D and trimming were worked out from the DNA. Of more than 150,000 clones in the sample, 80% to 90% are singletons; the top ten hold roughly 12%. What was sequenced was peripheral blood. The clonotype comes from a woman aged 80 or over with COVID-19, enrolled during active disease. V and J are TRBV4-2 and TRBJ2-1; 7 nucleotides agree with TRBD1. The CDR3 DNA sequence: TGTGCCAGCAGCCCCCTCGGGACAGTTCATGAGCAGTTCTTC. Protein: CASSPLGTVHEQFF.